What follows is one T cell receptor (beta chain) and its context. The data were obtained in a study of CD8+CD57+ T cells in acquired aplastic anemia. For CDR3 and TCR beta VDJ profiling, genomic DNA was the template used. TCRdb reprocessed the reads with MiXCR, giving one entry per CDR3 protein. The data contain roughly 200,000 distinct CDR3 sequences, 63% of them singletons. Whoever was chosen for sequencing had shown CD8+CD57+ cell expansion by flow cytometry. The receptor was isolated from a human donor with aplastic anemia. The sequencing input was sorted CD4+, CD8+, or CD8+CD57+ T cells (not recorded which) from PBMCs.

CDR3 DNA: TGTGCCAGCAGCCCCTCGGGGCAGGGATTCTTTGGCTACACCTTC. Its translation: CASSPSGQGFFGYTF. The V call is TRBV9, the J call TRBJ1-2, with D maybe TRBD1 (5 bases). The germline gives CDR1 SGDLS, CDR2 YYNGEE. This CDR3 comprises 15 residues. V was cut by 4 bases and J by 7 bases, with 20 bases left in between.